This T cell receptor (beta chain) appears in the sequencing data of a study of T-cell memory formation after mild COVID-19. A word on this clonotype: Its antigen is unidentified.

Study findings and constraints: Among contracting clones, CD4+ were mainly CM/EM and CD8+ enriched in EMRA. The study detected some responding clones in pre-infection memory, suggesting cross-reactive memory joined.

TCRdb re-called the 5' RACE reads through MiXCR, storing one row per CDR3 protein. Counted here are 300,000 to 400,000 distinct CDR3 sequences, about 16% occurring once; the ten biggest clones make up approximately 20%. Germline CDR1 and CDR2: SGHDT and YYEEEE. The CDR3 runs 15 residues. Germline trimming cut 4 bases from V and 8 bases from J; bases unmatched to any gene: 14. V usage is TRBV5-6 and J usage is TRBJ1-2; 7 bases map to TRBD1. The source is a young man who had mild COVID-19 (a few samples of this study predate the infection). Cell type and time point are not known. Sequenced input: PBMCs or a T cell subset sorted from them (not recorded which). CDR3 nucleotide sequence: TGTGCCAGCAGCCAACCCACAGGGGTGCTTGGAGGCTACACCTTC. Translating it yields CASSQPTGVLGGYTF.